The present T cell receptor beta chain was sequenced within a study of shared clonotypes between healthy human individuals. Study context: Each donor's CD8 memory used one plate, CD8 naive two, each CD4 subset three.

This clone has just one count. TCRdb's table, derived via immunoSEQ multiplex PCR, lists solely in-frame clones and lacks some. The sample contains 950,000 to 1,300,000 clones, about three quarters of which appear only once. Unmatched junction bases numbered 9, after V lost 3 bases and J lost 11 bases. Germline V gives CDR1 LNHDA, CDR2 SQIVND (reference sequence). CDR3 size: 14 residues. This TCR was recovered from a man younger than 30 in good health. Sequencing was done on a sample of memory CD4+ T cells sorted from blood. Subset noted: CD45RA-negative fraction. V is TRBV19 and J is TRBJ2-1, with 8 bases aligning to TRBD1. The CDR3 DNA is TGTGCCAGTAGTATCGGCTCAGGGGGCGGAAAGCAGTTCTTC. This gives the protein CASSIGSGGGKQFF.